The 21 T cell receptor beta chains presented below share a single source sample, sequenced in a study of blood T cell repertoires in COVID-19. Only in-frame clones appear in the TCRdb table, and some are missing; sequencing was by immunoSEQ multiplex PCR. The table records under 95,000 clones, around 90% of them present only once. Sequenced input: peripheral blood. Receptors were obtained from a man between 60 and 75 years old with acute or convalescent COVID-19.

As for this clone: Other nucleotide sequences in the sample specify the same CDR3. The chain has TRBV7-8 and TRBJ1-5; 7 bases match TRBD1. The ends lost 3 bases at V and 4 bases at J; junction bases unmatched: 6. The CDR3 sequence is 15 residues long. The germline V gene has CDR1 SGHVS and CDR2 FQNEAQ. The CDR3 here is CASSFSGQSNQPQHF. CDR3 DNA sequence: TGTGCCAGCAGCTTTTCGGGACAGTCAAATCAGCCCCAGCATTTT.

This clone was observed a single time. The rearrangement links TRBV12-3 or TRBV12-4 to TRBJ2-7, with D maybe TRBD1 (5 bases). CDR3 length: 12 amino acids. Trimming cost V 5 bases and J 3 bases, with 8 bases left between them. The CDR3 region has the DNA TGTGCCAGCAGTCGTCAGGGCTACGAGCAGTACTTC. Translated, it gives CASSRQGYEQYF.

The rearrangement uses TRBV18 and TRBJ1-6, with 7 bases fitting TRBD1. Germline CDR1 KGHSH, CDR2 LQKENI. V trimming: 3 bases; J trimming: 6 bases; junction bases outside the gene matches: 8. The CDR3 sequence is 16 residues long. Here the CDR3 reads CASSPNMAGGNSPLHF. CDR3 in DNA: TGTGCCAGCTCACCTAATATGGCAGGGGGTAATTCACCCCTCCACTTT.

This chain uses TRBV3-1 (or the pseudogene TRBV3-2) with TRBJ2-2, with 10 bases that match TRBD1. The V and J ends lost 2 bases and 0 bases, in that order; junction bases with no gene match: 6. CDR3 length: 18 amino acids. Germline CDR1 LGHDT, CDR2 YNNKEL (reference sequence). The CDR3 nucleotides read TGTGCCAGCAGCCAAAGTACGGGACAGGGGACGAACACCGGGGAGCTGTTTTTT. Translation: CASSQSTGQGTNTGELFF.

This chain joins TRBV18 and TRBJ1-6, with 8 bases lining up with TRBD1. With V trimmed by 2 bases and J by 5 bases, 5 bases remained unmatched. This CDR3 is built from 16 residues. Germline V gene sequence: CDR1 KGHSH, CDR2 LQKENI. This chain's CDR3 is CASSPRQGANNSPLHF. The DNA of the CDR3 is TGTGCCAGCTCACCAAGGCAGGGGGCTAATAATTCACCCCTCCACTTT.

The CDR3 reads CASSPDRISSSPLHF. The CDR3 DNA reads as TGTGCCAGCAGCCCAGACAGGATCTCGTCGTCACCCCTCCACTTT. The chain couples TRBV7-2 to TRBJ1-6; D may be TRBD1 (6 bases). Germline values: CDR1 SGHTA, CDR2 FQGNSA. The CDR3 length is 15 residues. V was trimmed by 5 bases and J by 10 bases, leaving 18 bases between them.

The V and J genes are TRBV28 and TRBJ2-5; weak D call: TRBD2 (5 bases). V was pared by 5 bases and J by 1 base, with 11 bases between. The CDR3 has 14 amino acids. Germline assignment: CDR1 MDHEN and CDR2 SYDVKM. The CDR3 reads CASSQTGIQETQYF. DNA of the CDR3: TGTGCCAGCAGTCAAACGGGAATCCAAGAGACCCAGTACTTC.

CDR3 nucleotide sequence: TGTGCCAGCAGCCTCGGACAGGGGTGGCACGAGCAGTACTTC. Translated, it gives CASSLGQGWHEQYF. The genes are TRBV5-6 and TRBJ2-7; 9 bases line up with TRBD1. CDR1 and CDR2 (germline): SGHDT, YYEEEE. The CDR3 is 14 residues long. V lost 4 bases to trimming and J lost 5 bases; unmatched junction nucleotides: 7.

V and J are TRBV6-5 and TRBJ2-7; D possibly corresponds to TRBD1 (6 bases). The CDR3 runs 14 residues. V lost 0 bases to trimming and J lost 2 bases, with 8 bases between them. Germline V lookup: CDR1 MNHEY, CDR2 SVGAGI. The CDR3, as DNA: TGTGCCAGCAGTTACTCACAGGGACCCTACGAGCAGTACTTC. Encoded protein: CASSYSQGPYEQYF.

CDR3 nucleotides: TGTGCCAGTAGTACCACCCCGGGACAGGGGGCAGGTGGCTACACCTTC. It translates to CASSTTPGQGAGGYTF. The chain is built from TRBV19 and TRBJ1-2, with 12 bases matching TRBD1. Looked up from germline, CDR1 is LNHDA and CDR2 is SQIVND (reference sequence). There are 16 residues in the CDR3. V was clipped by 4 bases and J by 7 bases; unmatched bases: 10.

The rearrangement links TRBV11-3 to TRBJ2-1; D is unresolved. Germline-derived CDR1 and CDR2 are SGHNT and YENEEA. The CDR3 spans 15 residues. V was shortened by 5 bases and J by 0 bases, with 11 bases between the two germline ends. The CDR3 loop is CASSPEAVSYNEQFF. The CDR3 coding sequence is TGTGCCAGCAGCCCAGAGGCAGTCTCCTACAATGAGCAGTTCTTC. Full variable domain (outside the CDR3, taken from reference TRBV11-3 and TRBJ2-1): EAGVVQSPRYKIIEKKQPVAFWCNPISGHNTLYWYLQNLGQGPELLIRYENEEAVDDSQLPKDRFSAERLKGVDSTLKIQPAELGDSAVYLCASSPEAVSYNEQFFGPGTRLTVL.

CDR3 in amino acids: CASSLGQANEKLFF. The DNA for the CDR3 is TGTGCCAGCAGCTTAGGACAGGCTAATGAAAAACTGTTTTTT. V usage is TRBV7-9 and J usage is TRBJ1-4, with D perhaps TRBD1 (6 bases). The CDR3 has 14 residues. Germline lookup yields CDR1 SEHNR and CDR2 FQNEAQ (reference sequence). Trimming shortened V by 1 base and J by 3 bases, and 6 bases separated the two germline ends.

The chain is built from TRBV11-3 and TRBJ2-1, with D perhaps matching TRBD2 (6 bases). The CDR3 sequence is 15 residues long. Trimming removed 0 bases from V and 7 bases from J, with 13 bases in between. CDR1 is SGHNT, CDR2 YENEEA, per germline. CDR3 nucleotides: TGTGCCAGCAGCTTAGATGGGGGGATTGGGAATGAGCAGTTCTTC. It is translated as CASSLDGGIGNEQFF.

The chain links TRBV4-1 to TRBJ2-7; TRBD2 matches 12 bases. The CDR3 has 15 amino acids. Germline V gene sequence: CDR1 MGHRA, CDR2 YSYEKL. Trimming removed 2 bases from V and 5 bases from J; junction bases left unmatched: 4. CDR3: CASSQLGLAGNEQYF. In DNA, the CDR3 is TGCGCCAGCAGCCAACTTGGACTAGCGGGGAACGAGCAGTACTTC.

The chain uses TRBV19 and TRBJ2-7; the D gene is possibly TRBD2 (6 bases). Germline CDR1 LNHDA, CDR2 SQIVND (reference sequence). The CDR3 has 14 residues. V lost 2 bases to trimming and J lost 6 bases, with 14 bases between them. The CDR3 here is CASSILGGRGEQYF. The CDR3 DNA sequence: TGTGCCAGTAGTATATTGGGCGGGCGGGGCGAGCAGTACTTC.

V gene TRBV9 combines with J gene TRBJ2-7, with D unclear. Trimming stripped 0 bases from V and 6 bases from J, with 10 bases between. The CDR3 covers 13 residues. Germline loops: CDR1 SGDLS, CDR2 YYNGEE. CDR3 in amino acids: CASSVGSNLEQYF. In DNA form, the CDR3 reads TGTGCCAGCAGCGTAGGGAGCAATCTCGAGCAGTACTTC.

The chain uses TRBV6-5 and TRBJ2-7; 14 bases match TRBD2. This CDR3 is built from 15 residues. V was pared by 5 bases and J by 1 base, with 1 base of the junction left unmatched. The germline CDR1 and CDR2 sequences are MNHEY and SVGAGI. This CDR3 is CASSRLAGGSYEQYF. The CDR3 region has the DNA TGTGCCAGCAGTCGACTAGCGGGGGGGTCCTACGAGCAGTACTTC.

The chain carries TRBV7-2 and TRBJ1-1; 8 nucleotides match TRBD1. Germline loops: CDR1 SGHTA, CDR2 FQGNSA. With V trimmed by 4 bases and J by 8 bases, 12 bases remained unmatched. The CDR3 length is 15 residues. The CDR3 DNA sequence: TGTGCCAGCAGCTCTGGACAGGGAAGGGGGGAGGAAGCTTTCTTT. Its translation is CASSSGQGRGEEAFF.

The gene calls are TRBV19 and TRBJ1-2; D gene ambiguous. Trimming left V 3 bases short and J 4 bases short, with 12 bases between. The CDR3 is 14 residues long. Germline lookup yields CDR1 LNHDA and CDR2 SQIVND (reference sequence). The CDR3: CASSIARGSYGYTF. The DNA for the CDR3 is TGTGCCAGTAGTATTGCCCGGGGATCCTATGGCTACACCTTC.

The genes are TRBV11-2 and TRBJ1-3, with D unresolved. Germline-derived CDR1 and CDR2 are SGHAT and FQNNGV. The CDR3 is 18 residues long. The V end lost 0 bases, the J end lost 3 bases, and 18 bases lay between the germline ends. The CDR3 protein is CASSLDLARESFGNTIYF. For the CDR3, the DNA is TGTGCCAGCAGCTTAGATCTTGCCCGGGAATCTTTTGGAAACACCATATATTTT.

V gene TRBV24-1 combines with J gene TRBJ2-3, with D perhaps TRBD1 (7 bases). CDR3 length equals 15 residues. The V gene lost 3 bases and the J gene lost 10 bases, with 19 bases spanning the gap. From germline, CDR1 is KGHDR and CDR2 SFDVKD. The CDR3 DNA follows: TGTGCCACCAGTGATCCTACAGGGGCCGGGGAGGCGCAGTATTTT. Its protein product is CATSDPTGAGEAQYF.